The entry below gives a single T cell receptor beta chain sequence along with its context. Its matching antigen is unknown. This sample is drawn from a study of CD8+CD57+ T cells in acquired aplastic anemia. CDR1 and CDR2 (germline): SGHVS, FQNEAQ. The ends were cut back, 5 bases at V and 4 bases at J, with 18 bases in the middle. The CDR3 extends over 16 amino acids. Genomic DNA, serving as template, underwent TCR beta VDJ and CDR3 profiling. TCRdb recomputed calls from the reads with MiXCR, one row per CDR3 protein. The sample has hundreds of thousands of distinct CDR3 sequences, 60% to 80% seen once. Findings of the study overall: About 29 shared CD8+ CDR3s appeared highly expressed within patients' immunodominant clones. Patients showed no significant difference from controls in CD8+ Simpson's diversity.

This TCR came from a human donor in good health, serving as a control. Source material: sorted CD4+, CD8+, or CD8+CD57+ T cells (not recorded which) from PBMCs. The V call is TRBV7-8, the J call TRBJ2-1; TRBD1 or TRBD2 may be the D gene (6 bases each). As DNA, the CDR3 is TGTGCCAGCAGCCACAGTAGACGGGGGCCTTACAATGAGCAGTTCTTC. As protein: CASSHSRRGPYNEQFF. The full variable domain, rest sourced from reference TRBV7-8 and TRBJ2-1, is GAGVSQSPRYKVAKRGQDVALRCDPISGHVSLFWYQQALGQGPEFLTYFQNEAQLDKSGLPSDRFFAERPEGSVSTLKIQRTQQEDSAVYLCASSHSRRGPYNEQFFGPGTRLTVL.